This TCR beta chain emerged from a study of T-cell memory formation after mild COVID-19. Study results and limitations: Pre-infection memory carried some responding clones, suggesting that cross-reactive memory joined. CD4+ contracting clones were mainly CM and EM; CD8+ ones, EMRA.

The TCR alpha and TCR beta cDNA libraries, bearing sample barcodes and UMIs, were generated by 5'RACE using constant-segment primers. TCRdb passed the 5' RACE reads through MiXCR, listing each CDR3 protein once. The sample includes roughly 170,000 distinct CDR3 sequences, about 18% of them seen just once. The V gene's germline CDR1 is DFQATT and CDR2 SNEGSKA (reference sequence). CDR3 size: 13 residues. V lost 4 bases to trimming and J lost 1 base, with 10 bases between them. A remark on this clonotype: Its antigen is unidentified.

The rearrangement links TRBV20-1 to TRBJ1-1; tentatively, D is TRBD1 (6 bases). Sequencing input: PBMCs or a T cell subset sorted from them (not recorded which). The receptor was derived from a man aged 18 to 30 who had mild COVID-19 (a few samples of this study predate the infection). Cell type and time point are not known. In DNA form, the CDR3 reads TGCAGTGCTACACAGGGATGGAACACTGAAGCTTTCTTT. Encoded protein: CSATQGWNTEAFF.